The rows below give T cell receptor beta chains drawn from one sample of a study of neoadjuvant anti-PD-1 for oral cavity cancer. Assay used: immunoSEQ multiplex PCR; TCRdb lists only in-frame clones, some missing. The data show about 68,000 clones, around 83% seen once. The sample in question was PBMCs, obtained after nivolumab (anti-PD-1) treatment. All receptors derive from a person aged 35-80 years with oral cavity squamous cell carcinoma. The CDR3 runs from the conserved cysteine through the conserved F or W. D genes are given only for firm matches. The size entry is marked missing in some rows and otherwise reads once, few, many or a size class.

.,once,TRBV30,TRBJ2-5,CAWSVQRTSTYQETQYF,TGTGCCTGGAGTGTACAGAGAACTAGCACTTATCAAGAGACCCAGTACTTC
.,.,TRBV9,TRBJ2-7,CASSPRDDSYEQYF,TGTGCCAGCAGCCCGCGGGACGACTCCTACGAGCAGTACTTC
.,.,TRBV6-5,TRBJ2-7,CASSPGLRYEQYF,TGTGCCAGCAGCCCGGGACTTCGATACGAGCAGTACTTC
.,.,TRBV6-5,TRBJ2-1,CASSRWGEQFF,TGTGCCAGCAGCCGGTGGGGGGAGCAGTTCTTC
.,.,TRBV19,TRBJ1-2,CASSFGARDISGYTF,TGTGCCAGTAGCTTTGGAGCCCGGGACATTAGTGGCTACACCTTC
.,.,TRBV10-1,TRBJ1-2,CASSDSGVGYTF,TGCGCCAGCAGTGATTCTGGGGTCGGCTACACCTTC
.,few,TRBV6-5,TRBJ1-1,CASRGPGAAFF,TGTGCCAGCAGGGGTCCCGGAGCCGCTTTCTTT
TRBD1,once,TRBV27,TRBJ2-7,CASSFVAGGSSYEQYF,TGTGCCAGCAGTTTTGTGGCAGGGGGCTCCTCCTACGAGCAGTACTTC
.,.,TRBV5-6,TRBJ2-7,CASRESGGVSYEQYF,TGTGCCAGCAGGGAATCCGGCGGGGTCTCCTACGAGCAGTACTTC
.,.,TRBV6-1,TRBJ2-5,CASGADQETQYF,TGTGCCAGCGGAGCGGACCAAGAGACCCAGTACTTC
TRBD2,.,TRBV7-6,TRBJ2-3,CASSFRTSVSTDTQYF,TGTGCCAGCAGCTTCCGGACTAGCGTTAGCACAGATACGCAGTATTTT
.,.,TRBV29-1,TRBJ2-5,CSVDRFTQETQYF,TGCAGCGTTGACCGGTTCACTCAAGAGACCCAGTACTTC
.,.,TRBV6-5,TRBJ1-1,CASGHLADTEAFF,TGTGCCAGCGGGCACTTGGCGGACACTGAAGCTTTCTTT
TRBD1,few,TRBV5-8,TRBJ1-1,CASSSRDRVYTEAFF,TGTGCCAGCAGCTCCCGGGACAGGGTTTACACTGAAGCTTTCTTT
.,.,TRBV5-1,TRBJ2-1,CASSLNPGVKNEQFF,TGCGCCAGCAGCTTGAACCCCGGTGTTAAAAATGAGCAGTTCTTC
.,.,TRBV7-9,TRBJ2-1,CASSLAGINEQFF,TGTGCCAGCAGCTTAGCCGGGATCAATGAGCAGTTCTTC
TRBD2,.,TRBV30,TRBJ2-1,CAWSQLSGGYNEQFF,TGTGCCTGGAGTCAGTTAAGCGGGGGCTACAATGAGCAGTTCTTC
.,.,TRBV18,TRBJ1-1,CASSPRGSGAGDTEAFF,TGTGCCAGCTCACCGAGAGGGTCGGGCGCCGGGGACACTGAAGCTTTCTTT
.,.,TRBV28,TRBJ1-3,CASSSGALGNTIYF,TGTGCCAGCAGTTCGGGAGCCCTGGGGAACACCATATATTTT
TRBD2,.,TRBV14,TRBJ2-7,CASSQGLAGGIYEQYF,TGTGCCAGCAGCCAAGGACTAGCGGGAGGTATCTACGAGCAGTACTTC
TRBD2,.,TRBV11-3,TRBJ2-1,CASSSQGSGSNNEQFF,TGTGCCAGCAGCTCCCAGGGGAGCGGGAGCAACAATGAGCAGTTCTTC
.,.,TRBV10-3,TRBJ2-1,CAISLAQNEQFF,TGTGCCATCAGTTTAGCGCAGAATGAGCAGTTCTTC
.,.,TRBV7-6,TRBJ1-1,CASSPWAGTEAFF,TGTGCCAGCAGCCCCTGGGCGGGCACTGAAGCTTTCTTT
TRBD1,.,TRBV15,TRBJ2-5,CATSMGQQETQYF,TGTGCCACCAGCATGGGACAGCAAGAGACCCAGTACTTC
TRBD2,.,TRBV7-9,TRBJ2-1,CASSEGLAGVQFF,TGTGCCAGCAGCGAGGGACTAGCGGGAGTGCAGTTCTTC
TRBD1,.,TRBV28,TRBJ1-5,CASSSPGQGDQPQHF,TGTGCCAGCAGTTCGCCGGGACAGGGGGATCAGCCCCAGCATTTT
TRBD2,.,TRBV10-3,TRBJ2-5,CATSLAGEETQYF,TGTGCCACCTCACTAGCGGGGGAAGAGACCCAGTACTTC
.,.,TRBV7-9,TRBJ2-5,CASSLDGGVGQETQYF,TGTGCCAGCAGCTTAGATGGCGGAGTGGGGCAAGAGACCCAGTACTTC
.,.,TRBV7-9,TRBJ1-1,CASSLDRDTEAFF,TGTGCCAGCAGCTTAGACAGGGATACTGAAGCTTTCTTT